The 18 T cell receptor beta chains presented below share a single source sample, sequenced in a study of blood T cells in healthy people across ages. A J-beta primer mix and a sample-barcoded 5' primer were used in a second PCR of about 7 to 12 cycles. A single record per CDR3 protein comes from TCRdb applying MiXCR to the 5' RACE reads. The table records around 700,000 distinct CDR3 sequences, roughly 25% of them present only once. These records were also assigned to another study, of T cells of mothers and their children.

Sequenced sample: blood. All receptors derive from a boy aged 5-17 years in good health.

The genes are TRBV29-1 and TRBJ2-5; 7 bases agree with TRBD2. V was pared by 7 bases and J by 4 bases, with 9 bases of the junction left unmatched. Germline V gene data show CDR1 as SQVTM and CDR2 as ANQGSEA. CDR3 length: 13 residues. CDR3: CSAHTGTTETQYF. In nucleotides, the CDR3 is TGCAGCGCTCATACCGGGACTACAGAGACCCAGTACTTC.

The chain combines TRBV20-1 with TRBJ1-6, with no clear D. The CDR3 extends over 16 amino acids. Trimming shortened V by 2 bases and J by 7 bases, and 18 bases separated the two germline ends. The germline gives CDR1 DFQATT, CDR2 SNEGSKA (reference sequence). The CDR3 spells CSARSFKSATNSPLHF. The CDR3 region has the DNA TGCAGTGCTAGAAGCTTCAAATCGGCGACAAATTCACCCCTCCACTTT.

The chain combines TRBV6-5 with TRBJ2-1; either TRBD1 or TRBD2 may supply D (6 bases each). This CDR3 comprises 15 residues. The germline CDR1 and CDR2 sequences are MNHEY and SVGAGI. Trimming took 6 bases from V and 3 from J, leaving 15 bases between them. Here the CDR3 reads CASRARGVHYNEQFF. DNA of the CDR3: TGTGCCAGCAGAGCTAGGGGGGTCCACTACAATGAGCAGTTCTTC.

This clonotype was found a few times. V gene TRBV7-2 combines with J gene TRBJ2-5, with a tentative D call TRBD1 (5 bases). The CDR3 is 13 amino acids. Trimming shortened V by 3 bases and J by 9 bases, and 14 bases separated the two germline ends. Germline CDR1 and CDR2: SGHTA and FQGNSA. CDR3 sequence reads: CASSFATDAPQYF. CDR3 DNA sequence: TGTGCCAGCAGCTTCGCGACAGACGCTCCCCAGTACTTC. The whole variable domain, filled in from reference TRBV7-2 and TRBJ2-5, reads GAGVSQSPSNKVTEKGKDVELRCDPISGHTALYWYRQSLGQGLEFLIYFQGNSAPDKSGLPSDRFSAERTGGSVSTLTIQRTQQEDSAVYLCASSFATDAPQYFGPGTRLLVL.

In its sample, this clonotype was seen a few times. Here the CDR3 reads CASSKRDTSLPEAFF. Here the CDR3 DNA reads TGTGCCAGCAGCAAGCGGGATACCTCATTGCCTGAAGCTTTCTTT. J is TRBJ1-1 and V is TRBV21-1. TRBV21-1 is annotated as a pseudogene. CDR3 size: 15 residues.

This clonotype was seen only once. CDR3 residues: CASSLPHSGVAGGYYNEQFF. The CDR3 region has the DNA TGTGCCAGCAGTTTACCCCATTCGGGGGTAGCGGGAGGGTACTACAATGAGCAGTTCTTC. J is TRBJ2-5 and V is TRBV28, with TRBD2 identical over 11 bases. Gene TRBJ2-1 matches the end of the DNA better, so the J call may be wrong. This CDR3 region has 20 residues. The germline gives CDR1 MDHEN, CDR2 SYDVKM.

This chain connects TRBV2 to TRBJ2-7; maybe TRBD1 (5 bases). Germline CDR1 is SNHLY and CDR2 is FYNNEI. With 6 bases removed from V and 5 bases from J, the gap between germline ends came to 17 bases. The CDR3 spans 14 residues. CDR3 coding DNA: TGTGCCAGCAGGTTCTCCCTGCAGGGTAACGAGCAGTACTTC. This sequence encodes CASRFSLQGNEQYF.

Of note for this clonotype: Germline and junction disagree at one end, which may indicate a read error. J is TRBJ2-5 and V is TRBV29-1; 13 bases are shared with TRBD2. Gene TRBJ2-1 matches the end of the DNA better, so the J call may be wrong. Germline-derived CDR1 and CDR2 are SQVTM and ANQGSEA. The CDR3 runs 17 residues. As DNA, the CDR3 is TGCAGCGTCCCAACTAGCGGGGGGGCGAATAGGTACAGTGAGCAGTTCTTC. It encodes CSVPTSGGANRYSEQFF.

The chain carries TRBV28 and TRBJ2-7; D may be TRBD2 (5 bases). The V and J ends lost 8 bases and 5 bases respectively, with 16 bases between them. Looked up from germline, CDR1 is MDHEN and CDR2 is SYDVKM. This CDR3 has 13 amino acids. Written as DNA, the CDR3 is TGTGCCAGCCAACCACTCGGACTGAACGAGCAGTACTTC. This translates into CASQPLGLNEQYF.

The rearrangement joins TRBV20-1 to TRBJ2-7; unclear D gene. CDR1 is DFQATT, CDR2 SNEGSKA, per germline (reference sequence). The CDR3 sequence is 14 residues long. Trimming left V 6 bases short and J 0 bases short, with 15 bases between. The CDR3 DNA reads TGCAGTGCCAGACCTTACACGAGCTCCTACGAGCAGTACTTC. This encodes CSARPYTSSYEQYF.

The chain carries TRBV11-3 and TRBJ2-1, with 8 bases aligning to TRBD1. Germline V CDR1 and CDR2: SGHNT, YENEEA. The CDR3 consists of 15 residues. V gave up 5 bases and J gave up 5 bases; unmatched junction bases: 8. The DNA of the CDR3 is TGTGCCAGCAGCCCCTGGGGACAGGATAACAATGAGCAGTTCTTC. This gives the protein CASSPWGQDNNEQFF.

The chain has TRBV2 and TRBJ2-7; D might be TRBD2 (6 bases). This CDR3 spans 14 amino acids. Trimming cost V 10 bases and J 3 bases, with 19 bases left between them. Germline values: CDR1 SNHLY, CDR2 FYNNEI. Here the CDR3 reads CATRGGGGVYEQYF. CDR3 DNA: TGTGCCACCCGGGGCGGCGGAGGGGTCTACGAGCAGTACTTC.

The DNA of the CDR3 is TGCGCCAGCAGCTCTACAGGGGGCTCCCAAGAGACCCAGTACTTC. This encodes CASSSTGGSQETQYF. J is TRBJ2-5 and V is TRBV5-1; 9 bases map to TRBD1. After removal of 3 bases from V and 1 base from J, the junction contained 4 bases not matched to a gene. Germline assignment: CDR1 SGHRS and CDR2 YFSETQ. This CDR3 region has 15 residues. Variable domain in full (rest from reference TRBV5-1 and TRBJ2-5): KAGVTQTPRYLIKTRGQQVTLSCSPISGHRSVSWYQQTPGQGLQFLFEYFSETQRNKGNFPGRFSGRQFSNSRSEMNVSTLELGDSALYLCASSSTGGSQETQYFGPGTRLLVL.

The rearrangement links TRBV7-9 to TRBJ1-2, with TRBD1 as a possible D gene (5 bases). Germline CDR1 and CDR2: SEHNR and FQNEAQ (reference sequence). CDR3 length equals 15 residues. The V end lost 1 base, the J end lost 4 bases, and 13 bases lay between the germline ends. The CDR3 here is CASSLGAGSAYGYTF. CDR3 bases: TGTGCCAGCAGCTTAGGGGCAGGGAGCGCCTATGGCTACACCTTC. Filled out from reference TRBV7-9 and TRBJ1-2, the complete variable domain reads DTGVSQNPRHKITKRGQNVTFRCDPISEHNRLYWYRQTLGQGPEFLTYFQNEAQLEKSRLLSDRFSAERPKGSFSTLEIQRTEQGDSAMYLCASSLGAGSAYGYTFGSGTRLTVV.

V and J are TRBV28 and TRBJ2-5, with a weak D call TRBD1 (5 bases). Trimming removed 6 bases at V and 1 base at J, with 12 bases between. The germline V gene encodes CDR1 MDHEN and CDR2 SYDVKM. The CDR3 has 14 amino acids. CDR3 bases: TGTGCCAGCAGCGGAAGAAGGGGCCAAGAGACCCAGTACTTC. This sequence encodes CASSGRRGQETQYF.

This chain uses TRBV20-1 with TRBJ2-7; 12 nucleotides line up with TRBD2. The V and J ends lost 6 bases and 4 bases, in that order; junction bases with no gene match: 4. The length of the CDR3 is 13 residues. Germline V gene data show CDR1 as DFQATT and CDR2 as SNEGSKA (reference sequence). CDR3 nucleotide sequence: TGCAGTGCGCTGACTAGCGGGAGATACGAGCAGTACTTC. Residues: CSALTSGRYEQYF.

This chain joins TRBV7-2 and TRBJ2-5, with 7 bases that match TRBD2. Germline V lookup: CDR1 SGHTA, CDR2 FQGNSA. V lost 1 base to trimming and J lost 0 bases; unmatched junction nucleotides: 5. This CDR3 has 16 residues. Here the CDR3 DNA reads TGTGCCAGCAGCTTAGTTTGGGGACTATACCAAGAGACCCAGTACTTC. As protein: CASSLVWGLYQETQYF.

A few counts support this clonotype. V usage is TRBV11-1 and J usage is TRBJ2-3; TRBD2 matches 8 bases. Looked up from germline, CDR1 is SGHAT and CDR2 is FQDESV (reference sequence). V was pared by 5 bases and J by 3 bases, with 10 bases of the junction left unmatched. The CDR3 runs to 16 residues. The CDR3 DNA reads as TGTGCCAGCAGCGCCCGGTGGGGACTAGATACAGATACGCAGTATTTT. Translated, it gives CASSARWGLDTDTQYF.